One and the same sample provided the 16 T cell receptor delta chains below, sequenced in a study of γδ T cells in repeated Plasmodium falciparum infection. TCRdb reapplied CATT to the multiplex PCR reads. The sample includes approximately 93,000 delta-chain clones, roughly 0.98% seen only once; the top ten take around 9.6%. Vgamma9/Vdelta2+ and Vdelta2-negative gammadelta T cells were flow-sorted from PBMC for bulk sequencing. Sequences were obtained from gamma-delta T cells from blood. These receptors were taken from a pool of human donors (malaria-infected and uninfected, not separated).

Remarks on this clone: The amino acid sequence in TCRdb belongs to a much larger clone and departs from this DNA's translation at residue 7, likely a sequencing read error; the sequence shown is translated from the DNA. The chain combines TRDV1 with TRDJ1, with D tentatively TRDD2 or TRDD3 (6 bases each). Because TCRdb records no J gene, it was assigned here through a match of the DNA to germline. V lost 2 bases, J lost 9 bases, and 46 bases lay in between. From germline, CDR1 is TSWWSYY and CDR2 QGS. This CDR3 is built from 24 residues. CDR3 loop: CALGEFSLPLLFNTGTPRARELIF. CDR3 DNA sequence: TGTGCTCTTGGGGAATTCAGCCTTCCCCTCCTTTTTAATACTGGGACCCCTAGGGCAAGGGAACTCATCTTT.

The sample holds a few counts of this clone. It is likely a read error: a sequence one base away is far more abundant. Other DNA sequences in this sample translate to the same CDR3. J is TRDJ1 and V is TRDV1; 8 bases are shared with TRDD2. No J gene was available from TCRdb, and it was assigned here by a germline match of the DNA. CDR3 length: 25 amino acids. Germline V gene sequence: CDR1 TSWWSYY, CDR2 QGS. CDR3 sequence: CALGELGPASYSWGFPLFLADKLIF. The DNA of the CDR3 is TGTGCTCTCGGGGAACTCGGGCCCGCTTCCTACAGCTGGGGATTCCCCTTGTTCCTAGCGGATAAACTCATCTTT.

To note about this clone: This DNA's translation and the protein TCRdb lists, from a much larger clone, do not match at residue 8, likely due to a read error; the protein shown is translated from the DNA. CDR3 in DNA: TGTGCTCTTGGTAGGTCCCTGACGGCCCGGGAGCGTCTAAGATATAAACTCATCTTT. Translation: CALGRSLTARERLRYKLIF. The chain couples TRDV1 to TRDJ1; D ambiguous. Trimming pared 6 bases from V and 6 bases from J, leaving 32 bases between. The CDR3 consists of 19 residues. Germline loops: CDR1 TSWWSYY, CDR2 QGS.

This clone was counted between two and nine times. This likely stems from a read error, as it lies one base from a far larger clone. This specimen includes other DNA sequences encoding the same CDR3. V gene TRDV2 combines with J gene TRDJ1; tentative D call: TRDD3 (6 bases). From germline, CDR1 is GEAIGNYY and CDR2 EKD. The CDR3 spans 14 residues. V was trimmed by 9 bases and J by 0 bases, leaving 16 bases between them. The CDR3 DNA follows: TGTGCCGCTGGTGGGGGCCGGAACACCGATAAACTCATCTTT. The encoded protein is CAAGGGRNTDKLIF.

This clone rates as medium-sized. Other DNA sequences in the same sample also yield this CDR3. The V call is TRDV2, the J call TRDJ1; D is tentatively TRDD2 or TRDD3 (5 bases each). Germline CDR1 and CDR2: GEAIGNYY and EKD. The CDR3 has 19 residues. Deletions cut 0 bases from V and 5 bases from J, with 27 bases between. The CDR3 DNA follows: TGTGCCTGTGACACCCTCCGAGGGGGCCCTTCACCTACGATGGATAAACTCATCTTT. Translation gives CACDTLRGGPSPTMDKLIF.

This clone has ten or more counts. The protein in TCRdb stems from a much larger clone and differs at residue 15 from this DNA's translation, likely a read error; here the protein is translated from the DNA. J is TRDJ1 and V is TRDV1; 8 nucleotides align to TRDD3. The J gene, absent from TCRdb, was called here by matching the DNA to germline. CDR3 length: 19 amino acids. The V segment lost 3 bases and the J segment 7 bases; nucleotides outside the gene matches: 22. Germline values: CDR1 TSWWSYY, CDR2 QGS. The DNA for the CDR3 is TGTGCTCTTGGGGATCACTTAGTTAGCCGGGGGATAACCAAGGGTAAACTCATCTTT. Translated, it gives CALGDHLVSRGITKGKLIF.

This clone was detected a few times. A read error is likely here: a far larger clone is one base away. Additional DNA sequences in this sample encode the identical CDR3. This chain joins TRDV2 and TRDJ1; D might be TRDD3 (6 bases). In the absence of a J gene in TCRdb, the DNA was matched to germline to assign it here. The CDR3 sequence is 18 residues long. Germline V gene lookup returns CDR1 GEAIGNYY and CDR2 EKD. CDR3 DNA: TGTGCTTGTGACACCGTCCGGGGGACCCCCCTGTACACCGATAAACTCATCTTT. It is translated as CACDTVRGTPLYTDKLIF.

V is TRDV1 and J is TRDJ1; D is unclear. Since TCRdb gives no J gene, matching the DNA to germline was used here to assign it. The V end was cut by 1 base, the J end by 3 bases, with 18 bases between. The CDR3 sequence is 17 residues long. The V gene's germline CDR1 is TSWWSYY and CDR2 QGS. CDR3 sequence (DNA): TGTGCTCTTGGGGAACCGGGTTTCCCTGGCGGGGCCGATAAACTCATCTTT. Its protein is CALGEPGFPGGADKLIF.

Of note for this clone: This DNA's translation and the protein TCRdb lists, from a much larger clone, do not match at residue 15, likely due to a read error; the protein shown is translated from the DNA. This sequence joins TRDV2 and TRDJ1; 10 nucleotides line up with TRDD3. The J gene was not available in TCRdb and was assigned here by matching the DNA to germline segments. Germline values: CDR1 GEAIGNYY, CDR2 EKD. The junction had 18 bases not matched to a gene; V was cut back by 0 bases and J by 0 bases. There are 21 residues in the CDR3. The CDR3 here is CACDTVSPPTVLGDYTDKLIF. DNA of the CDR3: TGTGCCTGTGACACCGTCTCACCTCCGACCGTACTGGGGGATTACACCGATAAACTCATCTTT.

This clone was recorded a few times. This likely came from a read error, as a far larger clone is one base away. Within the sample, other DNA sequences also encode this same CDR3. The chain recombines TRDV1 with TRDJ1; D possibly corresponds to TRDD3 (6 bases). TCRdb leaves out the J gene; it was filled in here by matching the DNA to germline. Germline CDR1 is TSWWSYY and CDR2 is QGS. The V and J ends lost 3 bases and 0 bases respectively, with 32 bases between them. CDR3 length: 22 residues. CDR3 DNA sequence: TGTGCTCTTGGGGAGGAGAGGTACGTCGGGCTGGGGACCCCTACGTACACCGATAAACTCATCTTT. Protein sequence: CALGEERYVGLGTPTYTDKLIF.

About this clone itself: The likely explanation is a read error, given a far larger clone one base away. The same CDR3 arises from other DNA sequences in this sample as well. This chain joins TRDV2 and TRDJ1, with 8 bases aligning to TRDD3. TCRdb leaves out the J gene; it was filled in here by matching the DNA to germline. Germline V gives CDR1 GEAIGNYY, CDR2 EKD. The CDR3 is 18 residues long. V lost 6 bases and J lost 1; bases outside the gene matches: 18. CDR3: CACFPLENGGSVTDKLIF. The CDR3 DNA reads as TGTGCCTGTTTTCCACTCGAGAATGGGGGATCAGTCACCGATAAACTCATCTTT.

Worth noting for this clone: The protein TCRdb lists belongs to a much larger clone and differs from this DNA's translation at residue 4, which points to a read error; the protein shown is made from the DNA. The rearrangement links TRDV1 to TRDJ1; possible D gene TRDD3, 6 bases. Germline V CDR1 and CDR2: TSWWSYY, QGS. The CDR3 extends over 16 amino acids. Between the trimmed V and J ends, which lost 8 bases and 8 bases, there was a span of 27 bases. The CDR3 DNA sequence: TGTGCTCTTAGGGGACATCACTGGGCTAGGTGGGGGAAACTCATCTTT. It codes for CALRGHHWARWGKLIF.

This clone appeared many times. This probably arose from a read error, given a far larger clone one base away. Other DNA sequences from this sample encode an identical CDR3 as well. The CDR3 sequence: CACDTLRGDLAQLFF. CDR3 DNA: TGTGCCTGTGACACCCTTAGGGGGGACCTGGCACAACTCTTCTTT. The rearrangement links TRDV2 to TRDJ2; tentatively, D is TRDD3 (6 bases). Germline CDR1 is GEAIGNYY and CDR2 is EKD. The CDR3 covers 15 residues. Trimming shortened V by 0 bases and J by 8 bases, and 15 bases separated the two germline ends.

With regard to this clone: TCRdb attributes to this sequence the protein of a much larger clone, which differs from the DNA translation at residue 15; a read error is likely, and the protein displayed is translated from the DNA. CDR3 DNA sequence: TGTGCCTGTGACACCGGCTACTGGGGGACGCTCCTGACCAATGAACTCATCTTT. Translating it yields CACDTGYWGTLLTNELIF. J is TRDJ1 and V is TRDV2; 9 bases are a match to TRDD3. CDR1 and CDR2 from the germline V gene are GEAIGNYY and EKD. This CDR3 contains 18 residues. Trimming cost V 0 bases and J 9 bases; bases outside gene matches: 19.

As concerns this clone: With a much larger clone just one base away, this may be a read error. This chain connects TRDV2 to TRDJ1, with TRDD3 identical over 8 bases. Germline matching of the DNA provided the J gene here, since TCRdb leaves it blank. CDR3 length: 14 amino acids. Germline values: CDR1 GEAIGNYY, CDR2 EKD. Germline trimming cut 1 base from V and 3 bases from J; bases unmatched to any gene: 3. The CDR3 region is CACDTWGMSDKLIF. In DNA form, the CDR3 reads TGTGCCTGTGACACGTGGGGGATGTCCGATAAACTCATCTTT.

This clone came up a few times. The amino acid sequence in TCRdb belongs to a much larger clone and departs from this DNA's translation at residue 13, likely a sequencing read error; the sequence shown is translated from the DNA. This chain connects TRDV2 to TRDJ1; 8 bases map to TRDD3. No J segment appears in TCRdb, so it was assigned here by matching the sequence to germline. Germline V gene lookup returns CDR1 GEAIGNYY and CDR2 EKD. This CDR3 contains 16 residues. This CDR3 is CACSSSGWGTLDELIF. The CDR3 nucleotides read TGTGCCTGTTCCTCCTCCGGCTGGGGGACCCTCGATGAACTCATCTTT.